Presented here are 3 T cell receptor beta chains from one specimen sequenced in a study of beta chain features in type 1 diabetes. Study-wide results and caveats: People with Type 1 diabetes carried modestly yet significantly shorter TCRB CDR3s in all four CD4+ subsets.

For these TCRs, the target antigens are not known. Of the isolated RNA, all was reverse transcribed, and so the sequenced material was expressed TCRB transcripts. The repertoire was sequenced with immunoSEQ multiplex PCR; TCRdb's copy has only in-frame clones and lacks some. The profile shows more than 300,000 clones, roughly 9% of them singletons. The sequenced material came from central memory CD4+ T cells from blood. The receptor set was obtained from a man younger than 40 with type 1 diabetes.

This chain connects TRBV25-1 to TRBJ1-5; no reliable D call. Germline V CDR1 and CDR2: MGHDK, SYGVNS. Trimming removed 1 base from V and 0 bases from J, with 10 bases in between. This CDR3 spans 16 amino acids. This CDR3 is CASSEWGRGSNQPQHF. For the CDR3, the DNA is TGTGCCAGCAGTGAATGGGGTCGGGGTAGCAATCAGCCCCAGCATTTT.

This clone was observed many times. V is TRBV25-1 and J is TRBJ2-5; no clear D. This CDR3 has 11 residues. V lost 2 bases and J 5 bases, leaving 3 bases between the germline ends. CDR1 MGHDK and CDR2 SYGVNS come from the germline V gene. CDR3 sequence (DNA): TGTGCCAGCAGTGAAGGGGAGACCCAGTACTTC. Translation: CASSEGETQYF.

In this sample, this clone turned up a few times. The gene calls are TRBV9 and TRBJ2-5; 11 nucleotides agree with TRBD1. From germline, CDR1 is SGDLS and CDR2 YYNGEE. With V trimmed by 5 bases and J by 1 base, 4 bases remained unmatched. The CDR3 is made up of 15 amino acids. The CDR3, as DNA: TGTGCCAGCAGTTCCGGACAGGGGGCCCAAGAGACCCAGTACTTC. Encoded protein: CASSSGQGAQETQYF. Drawing the rest from reference TRBV9 and TRBJ2-5, the complete variable domain is DSGVTQTPKHLITATGQRVTLRCSPRSGDLSVYWYQQSLDQGLQFLIQYYNGEERAKGNILERFSAQQFPDLHSELNLSSLELGDSALYFCASSSGQGAQETQYFGPGTRLLVL.